The sequence of this T cell receptor beta chain was determined in a study of cytomegalovirus exposure and HLA in healthy donors. Study overall: The 120 validation repertoires, a later analysis reported, used the same platform as the approximately 630 first-cohort repertoires.

With respect to this clone: Its specificity is unknown.

Repertoires were generated with immunoSEQ multiplex PCR, while TCRdb's copy carries only in-frame clones and drops some. The sample has around 180,000 clones, about 82% seen once. Trimming took 4 bases from V and 2 from J; bases not matched to a gene: 6. Germline V gives CDR1 KGHSH, CDR2 LQKENI. The CDR3 is made up of 16 amino acids. Study findings and constraints: In a later analysis, first-cohort TCR clusters were found to tend to co-occur in the 95 to 150 validation repertoires. The dataset shows that most TCR sequences were rare, while some public TCRs occurred in many donors. A classifier reportedly called cytomegalovirus status with high sensitivity and specificity.

This receptor was obtained from a young woman in good health and CMV-seronegative. The V gene is TRBV18, the J gene TRBJ2-3, with 10 bases matching TRBD2. Sequenced material: PBMCs. CDR3 sequence: CASSRPSGGATDTQYF. The CDR3 nucleotides read TGTGCCAGCTCACGCCCAAGCGGGGGGGCCACAGATACGCAGTATTTT. Combining the CDR3 with reference TRBV18 and TRBJ2-3 gives the whole variable domain NAGVMQNPRHLVRRRGQEARLRCSPMKGHSHVYWYRQLPEEGLKFMVYLQKENIIDESGMPKERFSAEFPKEGPSILRIQQVVRGDSAAYFCASSRPSGGATDTQYFGPGTRLTVL.